The present entry profiles one T cell receptor beta chain with its context. It has no known antigen specificity. No much larger clone exists at a distance of one base, and base qualities are not known. This specimen belongs to a study of shared clonotypes between healthy human individuals (dated by TCRdb to 2020 to 2021). About the study as a whole: The cohort included three men and a couple of women between 18 and 49 years of age. To increase sequencing depth and limit assay-specific biases, different laboratories used diverse techniques to prepare libraries and sequence TCR repertoires. Per donor, leukapheresis produced somewhere between about 0.94 and 9.5 billion PBMCs. For each donor, CD4 naive and CD4 memory were each run on three plates, CD8 naive on two plates, and CD8 memory on one plate. To estimate repertoire size and how much clonotypes are shared between individuals, the study performed deep sequencing of blood TCR repertoires from roughly five healthy adults.

Using the deep immunoSEQ assay, TCR CDR3 regions were amplified from genomic DNA by multiplex PCR. Extracted genomic DNA from each cell subset was spread evenly across all wells of several immunoSEQ 96-well plates, with each plate serving as a replicate. For sorted subsets, roughly 0.2 ug genomic DNA, equal to some 30,000 T cell genomes, was loaded into each replicate PCR. The purified libraries were quantified using a Qubit 3.0 fluorometer, sized with a Bioanalyzer 2100, and then quantified again using the KAPA Library Quantification kit. Each immunoSEQ 96-well plate was sequenced on its own single-read 150-cycle Illumina NextSeq 550 flow cell. The authors processed their data as follows. The immunoSEQ output contained only junctional sequences without quality scores, so filtering could not match that applied to full-length reads. Sequences were annotated with PyIR, a Python wrapper for IgBLAST v1.9, and V/J genes and CDR3 were assigned using IMGT germline references. Any read was removed if the V/J assignment was weak (E-value above 1e-6), the CDR3 was missing, or the read contained stop codons, out-of-frame junctions, or ambiguous translated residues. V3J clonotypes were defined by identical inferred V gene, J gene, and CDR3 amino acid sequence. To compute the percentage overlap between repertoires, the number of shared unique clonotypes was divided by the size of the smaller repertoire. RTK rarefaction, the Chao1 estimator, and Recon v2.1 estimates of unobserved clonotypes were used to assess repertoire richness. For all TCRbeta clonotypes obtained by the gDNA method from a few donors, generation probabilities were computed with OLGA. TCRdb re-hosts the immuneACCESS table, in-frame sequences only. Its copies lack some clones; in the studies checked, an unresolved V gene accounts for under half of them, and the cause for the rest is not known. The V and J calls and the clone size are those of that table, but D and trimming were determined from the DNA. The sample yields about 1.5 million clones; 95% to 99% were counted once. About 0.4% of the sample belongs to the ten largest clones.

Including cysteine and phenylalanine, the CDR3 has 15 amino acids. Only CDR3 DNA remains: 45 bases, in frame from the first base. V drops 3 bases and J drops 0 bases, leaving 10 bases in between. CDR1 and CDR2, per the germline V gene (reference sequence), are LNHDA and SQIVND. Overall study outcomes, separate from this receptor: Pairwise subsampling led to the expectation that sequencing depth would affect the degree of clonotype sharing among donors. Compared with non-shared clonotypes, the clonotypes found in all four sorted-subset donors had higher generation probabilities. Across four donors, 4.5% to 6.5% of naive CD4, approximately 3.6% of naive CD8, about 2.3% of memory CD4, and roughly 0.41% of memory CD8 clonotypes were shared. Sampling was restricted to blood, and TCR repertoires in tissues likely differ from the TCR repertoires found in blood. Even with the large sequencing depth, rarefaction of the sorted-subset datasets indicated that sequencing was incomplete. The genetic and exposure-history diversity represented was limited by the small number of donors. Estimated clonotype richness was generally larger for naive than for memory subsets.

The donors were healthy, HIV-negative adults who had no recently reported acute infections or vaccinations. Only Caucasian adults living in Nashville, Tennessee, USA were represented among the donors. CD4+ T cells were enriched through magnetic negative selection, after which naive cells were positively selected on CD45RA and the remaining negative fraction served as the memory subset. Blood was collected by leukapheresis, and PBMCs were isolated by Ficoll-Histopaque density gradient centrifugation and then cryopreserved in liquid nitrogen vapor phase. Analytical flow cytometry was used to check the purity and quantity of each magnetically sorted T cell population. Genomic DNA was isolated from every sorted fraction and measured by UV absorbance on a Nanodrop 2000c.

Sequencing was performed on naive CD4+ T cells sorted from blood. The cell subset or site label, as the study defines it: CD45RA+ positively selected. The chain links TRBV19 with TRBJ2-3; TRBD2 could be the D gene, as 6 bases match. The receptor's source is a man younger than 45 in good health. The sequence in DNA is TGTGCCAGTAGTATGAGCAGCGGGAGCACAGATACGCAGTATTTT. The encoded protein is CASSMSSGSTDTQYF.